A selection of T cell receptor beta chains follows, all from one sample in a study of blood T cell repertoires in COVID-19. The repertoire was sequenced with immunoSEQ multiplex PCR; TCRdb's copy has only in-frame clones and lacks some. Among over 250,000 clones listed, roughly 83% were seen once. The source material was peripheral blood. The receptor source for this set is a human donor with COVID-19, enrolled during active disease. The donor label of this sample is uncertain. Both conserved end residues are part of each CDR3. The order of the fields is V gene, J gene, clone size, D gene, CDR3 DNA, CDR3 protein. The D gene is left open where the match is weak. Clone size is stated in some rows and not others, as once, few, many or a class when expanded.

>TRBV7-3|TRBJ2-1|NA|TRBD2
TGTGCCAGCAGCTCCTGGACTAGCGGGCAAAACAATGAGCAGTTCTTC
CASSSWTSGQNNEQFF
>TRBV15|TRBJ1-4|once|NA
TGTGCCACCAGAGCCGGGACTAATGAAAAACTGTTTTTT
CATRAGTNEKLFF
>TRBV28|TRBJ1-5|NA|TRBD1
TGTGCCAGCAGTCCGAGTCAAAAGCGGACAGGGCTAAATCAGCCCCAGCATTTT
CASSPSQKRTGLNQPQHF
>TRBV9|TRBJ1-2|NA|NA
TGTGCCAGCAGCTTCATGACAGGAACTAACTATGGCTACACCTTC
CASSFMTGTNYGYTF
>TRBV18|TRBJ1-5|NA|NA
TGTGCCAGCTCGCGAGGAGAGAGCAATCAGCCCCAGCATTTT
CASSRGESNQPQHF
>TRBV7-3|TRBJ2-4|NA|NA
TGTGCCAGCAGCATCTCGACAGGACAAAACATTCAGTACTTC
CASSISTGQNIQYF
>TRBV27|TRBJ2-1|NA|TRBD2
TGTGCCAGCAGCACTAGCGGGAGAAGGCCCTACAATGAGCAGTTCTTC
CASSTSGRRPYNEQFF
>TRBV29-1|TRBJ1-2|once|NA
TGCAGCGTTGAAGGCCGGGACGGGGCGGGGGCCTATGGCTACACCTTC
CSVEGRDGAGAYGYTF
>TRBV5-5|TRBJ2-6|NA|NA
TGTGCCAGCAGCTTATTGGGACTGATCTCTGGGGCCAACGTCCTGACTTTC
CASSLLGLISGANVLTF
>TRBV7-9|TRBJ1-6|few|TRBD1
TGTGCCAGCAGCTTAGTAACAGGGGACTATAATTCACCCCTCCACTTT
CASSLVTGDYNSPLHF
>TRBV7-2|TRBJ2-2|once|TRBD2
TGTGCCAGCAGTCCGGGACTAGCGGCCAACACCGGGGAGCTGTTTTTT
CASSPGLAANTGELFF
>TRBV5-8|TRBJ2-5|NA|TRBD1
TGTGCCAGCAGCTTGGACAGGGGTTGGGAGACCCAGTACTTC
CASSLDRGWETQYF
>TRBV7-3|TRBJ2-3|NA|NA
TGTGCCAGCAGCCCGACAGGAGATACGCAGTATTTT
CASSPTGDTQYF
>TRBV20-1|TRBJ2-7|NA|TRBD1
TGCAGTGCTAGTAAGGTGACAGGGAGCGAGCAGTACTTC
CSASKVTGSEQYF
>TRBV24-1|TRBJ2-7|NA|TRBD2
TGTGCCACCGGGGGACTAGCGGTGCTCCCGCCCTACGAGCAGTACTTC
CATGGLAVLPPYEQYF
>TRBV2|TRBJ2-5|NA|TRBD1
TGTGCCAGCAGATCAGGGGGCCATGAGACCCAGTACTTC
CASRSGGHETQYF
>TRBV5-1|TRBJ2-2|NA|NA
TGCGCCAGCAGCTTGGGGACAGTTCCTACCGGGGAGCTGTTTTTT
CASSLGTVPTGELFF
>TRBV19|TRBJ2-7|few|TRBD1
TGTGCCACCTCCCCGGACAGGGAATCATACGAGCAGTACTTC
CATSPDRESYEQYF
>TRBV30|TRBJ2-1|NA|NA
TGTGCCTGGAAGCGGCTCTCGTCCGACAATGAGCAGTTCTTC
CAWKRLSSDNEQFF
>TRBV28|TRBJ2-7|NA|NA
TGTGCCAGCAGTCTAGGTTTCTACGAGCAGTACTTC
CASSLGFYEQYF
>TRBV5-1|TRBJ1-1|NA|NA
TGCGCCAGCAGCCGGAGGACGGGGAACACTGAAGCTTTCTTT
CASSRRTGNTEAFF
>TRBV6-5|TRBJ2-3|once|NA
TGTGCCAGCAGTTACTCTCCACTTCCAGATACGCAGTATTTT
CASSYSPLPDTQYF
>TRBV9|TRBJ1-3|NA|NA
TGTGCCAGCAGCGTAAACACTGCCGGGACTTCATTCGGAAACACCATATATTTT
CASSVNTAGTSFGNTIYF
>TRBV7-9|TRBJ2-5|NA|NA
TGTGCCAGCAGCTTAAATCTGGCCGAGACCCAGTACTTC
CASSLNLAETQYF
>TRBV28|TRBJ2-5|NA|NA
TGTGCCAGCAGTTTTGGCGGGGAGCAAGAGACCCAGTACTTC
CASSFGGEQETQYF
>TRBV2|TRBJ2-4|NA|TRBD1
TGTGCCAGCAGTGACAGGGGGACCAAAAACATTCAGTACTTC
CASSDRGTKNIQYF
>TRBV7-9|TRBJ1-6|NA|NA
TGTGCCAGCAGCTGGGAGGGGTATAATTCACCCCTCCACTTT
CASSWEGYNSPLHF
>TRBV4-2|TRBJ2-7|NA|NA
TGTGCCAGCAGCCAAATTGGCACCAGCTACGAGCAGTACTTC
CASSQIGTSYEQYF
>TRBV3-1/TRBV3-2|TRBJ1-4|NA|NA
TGTGCCAGCAGCGGAGGGACGGCTATAGGCGGAAAACTGTTTTTT
CASSGGTAIGGKLFF
>TRBV7-8|TRBJ1-5|NA|NA
TGTGCCAGCAGCTTAGGAGGACAGCTTAATCAGCCCCAGCATTTT
CASSLGGQLNQPQHF
>TRBV3-1/TRBV3-2|TRBJ2-7|once|TRBD2
TGTGCCAGCAGCCCCGGACTAGCGGGATATACAGCATGGGCCTACGAGCAGTACTTC
CASSPGLAGYTAWAYEQYF
>TRBV6-5|TRBJ2-7|NA|NA
TGTGCCAGCGGGCGGGACTTAAAGTCTTACGAGCAGTACTTC
CASGRDLKSYEQYF
>TRBV5-1|TRBJ1-1|once|TRBD1
TGCGCCAGCAGCGCATCCCCCGGGACAGGGGACACTGAAGCTTTCTTT
CASSASPGTGDTEAFF
>TRBV7-9|TRBJ1-1|once|NA
TGTGCCAGCGAAGCGAACACTGAAGCTTTCTTT
CASEANTEAFF
>TRBV15|TRBJ1-2|NA|NA
TGTGCCACCAGCCGCCCAGGGATAAGGGGCGACTATGGCTACACCTTC
CATSRPGIRGDYGYTF
>TRBV30|TRBJ1-1|NA|NA
TGTGCCTGGAGTGTCCCCAGATTGAACACTGAAGCTTTCTTT
CAWSVPRLNTEAFF
>TRBV18|TRBJ1-1|NA|TRBD1
TGTGCCAGCTCACCGGCCCCAGACAGGGGGTGGGCTTTCTTT
CASSPAPDRGWAFF
>TRBV9|TRBJ1-2|few|TRBD1
TGTGCCAGCAGTCAGGGGGGCTATGGCTACACCTTC
CASSQGGYGYTF
>TRBV27|TRBJ2-7|NA|TRBD2
TGTGCCAGCAGTTTTCTAGCGGGAGGGCCTTCGGGGGGTGGCTACGAGCAGTACTTC
CASSFLAGGPSGGGYEQYF
>TRBV7-6|TRBJ2-5|NA|TRBD2
TGTGCCAGCAGCTTAGCAGTGACTAGCGACGAGACCCAGTACTTC
CASSLAVTSDETQYF
>TRBV20-1|TRBJ2-1|NA|NA
TGCAGTGCTATCCTGGAGCGGCAGCAGTTCTTC
CSAILERQQFF
>TRBV27|TRBJ2-1|NA|NA
TGTGCCAGCAGTCTTAGGGGGAATGAGCAGTTCTTC
CASSLRGNEQFF
>TRBV9|TRBJ2-2|NA|NA
TGTGCCAGCAGCCCCCCGGGGGTAGGCACCGGGGAGCTGTTTTTT
CASSPPGVGTGELFF
>TRBV5-1|TRBJ2-1|few|TRBD2
TGCGCCACCACAAGTGGTCCAGGACTAGTAGGGTTACGCAATGAGCAGTTCTTC
CATTSGPGLVGLRNEQFF